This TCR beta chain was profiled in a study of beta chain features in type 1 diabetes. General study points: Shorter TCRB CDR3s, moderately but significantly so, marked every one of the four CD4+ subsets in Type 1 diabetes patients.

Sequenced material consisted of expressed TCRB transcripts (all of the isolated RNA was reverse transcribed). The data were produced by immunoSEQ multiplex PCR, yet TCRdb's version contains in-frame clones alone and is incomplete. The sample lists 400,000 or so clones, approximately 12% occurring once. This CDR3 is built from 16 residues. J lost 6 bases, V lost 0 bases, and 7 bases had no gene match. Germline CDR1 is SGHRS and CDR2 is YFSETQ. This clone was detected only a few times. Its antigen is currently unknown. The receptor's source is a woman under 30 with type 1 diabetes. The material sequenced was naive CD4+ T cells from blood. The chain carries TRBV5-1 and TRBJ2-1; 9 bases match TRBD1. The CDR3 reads CASSLAFGTGINEQFF. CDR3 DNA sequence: TGCGCCAGCAGCTTGGCCTTCGGGACAGGGATCAATGAGCAGTTCTTC.